The clone carrying this T cell receptor (beta chain) appeared a single time. This sample was taken from a study of technical replicates of blood from several donors. The protocol was immunoSEQ multiplex PCR, while the TCRdb copy is restricted to in-frame clones and leaves out a portion. The data contain 80,000 to 95,000 clones, 96% of them singletons. The sequence was collected from a human donor in good health. Sequencing input: T cells isolated from PBMCs.

The chain's CDR3 is CASSTGLDGEQFF. In DNA form, the CDR3 reads TGTGCCAGTAGTACGGGACTAGATGGTGAGCAGTTCTTC. The V and J genes are TRBV19 and TRBJ2-1; TRBD2 aligns across 8 bases. Trimming at V came to 4 bases and at J to 9 bases, leaving 5 bases not matched to a gene. The CDR3 runs 13 residues. Germline values: CDR1 LNHDA, CDR2 SQIVND (reference sequence).